The source of this TCR beta chain is a study of CD8 T cells in Susac syndrome. Only one count was recorded for this clonotype. Random hexamers served to reverse transcribe roughly 0.5 to 1 ug RNA. MiXCR was run by TCRdb on the immunoSEQ multiplex PCR reads, yielding one entry per CDR3 protein. The repertoire holds fewer than 70,000 distinct CDR3 sequences, with roughly 94% as singletons. The sequence came from a human donor in good health. Sequencing used CD8+ T cells from PBMCs.

The CDR3 loop is CASSRFTGAYGYTF. The DNA of the CDR3 is TGTGCCAGCAGCCGATTTACAGGGGCCTATGGCTACACCTTC. The rearrangement uses TRBV7-9 and TRBJ1-2; 7 positions agree with TRBD1. V was clipped by 5 bases and J by 4 bases; unmatched bases: 7. The germline CDR1 and CDR2 sequences are SEHNR and FQNEAQ (reference sequence). The CDR3 runs 14 residues.